This T cell receptor beta chain comes out of a study of T-cell memory formation after mild COVID-19 (dated by TCRdb to 2020 to 2022). Describing the broader study: Most TCR sequence clusters were specific to one of the two donors. T-cell clones expanding and contracting after mild COVID-19 in a couple of donors were tracked by longitudinal TCRalpha and TCRbeta repertoire sequencing. Two young, previously healthy adult volunteers made up the cohort, one male and one female. Here is what the overall study found, with its caveats: Clones that contracted from day 15 to 85 showed balanced CD4/CD8 phenotypes, whereas a second wave of clones that expanded from day 15 to 37 leaned towards CD4+. Whether the second-wave clones peaking on day 37 were SARS-CoV-2 specific was not confirmed. Some responding clones were detected in pre-infection memory, suggesting pre-existing cross-reactive memory T cells joined the SARS-CoV-2 response. The study covered only a couple of mild cases, and larger cohorts including severe cases with pre-infection samples were considered necessary. Contracting CD4+ clones turned up mainly in the CM and EM memory subsets, whereas EMRA was where CD8+ clones were enriched.

PBMCs were isolated by Ficoll-Paque density gradient centrifugation. The CDR3 starts with the cysteine, ends with the phenylalanine, and has 16 residues. CDR3 DNA is the only sequence kept; it has 48 bases, read in frame from the first base. Via the germline V gene (reference sequence), CDR1 is LNHNV and CDR2 YYDKDF. Germline trimming: 0 bases from V, 7 bases from J; junction bases outside gene matches: 8. This clonotype was counted between two and nine times. Its specific antigen is unknown. No qualities accompany the bases; no much larger clone lies one base away. Sequenced on an Illumina NovaSeq 6000. Using 5'RACE with constant-segment primers, TCRalpha and TCRbeta cDNA libraries were constructed, with sample barcodes and unique molecular identifiers added in the process. RNA was extracted from every sample with Trizol reagent. Libraries were amplified in two PCR steps, with a second sample barcode and Illumina TruSeq adapters added in the second step. Sequencing of libraries was performed on an Illumina NovaSeq with 2 x 150 bp paired-end reads. As for how the authors treated the data: The reads were demultiplexed and collapsed into UMI-guided consensus sequences using migec v1.2.7. Using mixcr v2.1.11, UMI consensuses were aligned to TRA and TRB V and J templates and then assembled into clonotypes. A clonotype was counted as expanded or contracted only if both edgeR and NoisET called the change significant, with noise models trained on biological replicates. For edgeR calls, the cutoffs were a false discovery rate-adjusted p below 0.01 and a log2 fold-change threshold of 1. PCA with hierarchical clustering of max-normalized trajectories of the 1000 most abundant clonotypes was used as exploratory dynamics analysis. Separately sequenced CD4+ and CD8+ repertoires were used to assign the CD4 or CD8 phenotype of responding clones. In TCRdb, the public reads were trimmed at Q25 with fastp and aligned with MiXCR, with productive beta chains retained. Rows are unified per CDR3 protein, each entry keeping the most common DNA and genes. The V and J calls follow TCRdb's processing rather than the paper's. The sample has 580,000 or so distinct CDR3 sequences on record, roughly a sixth of them singletons. About 7.5% of the sample lies in the top ten.

The rearrangement joined TRBV15 to TRBJ2-1, with 8 central nucleotides matching TRBD2. The receptor was derived from an adult woman who had mild COVID-19 (a few samples of this study predate the infection). The sample titles of this study are shuffled in the database, so cell type and time point are left out; the donor was told from shared clones. Material for sequencing was PBMCs or a T cell subset sorted from them (not recorded which). The CDR3 region reads CATSRDSGEGRNEQFF. The DNA sequence is given as TGTGCCACCAGCAGAGATAGCGGGGAGGGCCGGAATGAGCAGTTCTTC.